This T cell receptor (beta chain) was captured in a study of vaccination effects on CD4 cells after COVID-19. Viral peptide pools were used in the ViraFEST assay to expand antigen-specific CD4+ T cells, and sequencing came afterward. CD4+ T cells were isolated after less than 12 days of culture. Regarding this clone: Its antigen remains unidentified.

Method: immunoSEQ multiplex PCR; TCRdb's copy keeps in-frame clones and lacks some. The table lists under 80,000 clones, about 74% of them singletons. The ends were cut back, 8 bases at V and 0 bases at J, with 9 bases in the middle. Per the germline V gene, CDR1 is SGHDT and CDR2 is YYEEEE. CDR3 length equals 13 residues. The J gene is TRBJ2-4, the V gene TRBV5-6; D gene uncertain. Sequenced material: CD4+ T cells from PBMCs cultured with HCoV-229E spike peptides, taken before COVID-19 vaccination. The TCR was taken from a human donor who received a COVID-19 vaccine. CDR3 sequence (DNA): TGTGCCAGTGGAGTTGTAGCCAAAAACATTCAGTACTTC. The encoded protein is CASGVVAKNIQYF.